This TCR beta chain was obtained from a study of vaccination and CD4 T cells after COVID-19. About the study: The convalescents, six males and four females, included two who were Hispanic. Points from the study as a whole: The appearance of a median approximately 85% of reactive clones in convalescent patients occurred only post-vaccination.

Sequencing of the DNA from cultured CD4+ T cells was carried out with the Oncomine TCR Beta short-read assay. TCRdb redid the calling of the PCR reads with MiXCR, one entry per CDR3 protein. The sample has over 20,000 distinct CDR3 sequences, 38% seen once; the top ten hold approximately 17%. CDR3 length equals 14 residues. The germline gives CDR1 MGHDK, CDR2 SYGVNS. V was shortened by 1 base and J by 5 bases, with 11 bases between the two germline ends. This clonotype was observed a handful of times. The antigen is undetermined. Specified treatment: roughly 11-day PBMC culture with coronavirus spike peptide pools or control peptides (ViraFEST assay).

The V and J genes are TRBV25-1 and TRBJ1-2; D unclear. Sequences were derived from CD4+ T cells from blood, cultured in vitro, sampled before SARS-CoV-2 vaccination. The TCR comes from a human donor who received a COVID-19 vaccine. CDR3 region: CASSELIGSYGYTF. In DNA form, the CDR3 reads TGTGCCAGCAGTGAATTAATAGGATCGTATGGCTACACCTTC.